Described below is a single T cell receptor (beta chain) sequence and its context. The target antigen is unknown. A multiplex PCR was run with 60 Vbeta primers and 13 Jbeta primers. Per the original data handling: Later, roughly 80 million unique TCR beta chains were counted in an analysis, and some 9.9 million of them were shared. Profiled with immunoSEQ multiplex PCR; TCRdb holds only in-frame clones, not every one. For V, J and clone size, that table is used; D and trimming come from the DNA. Here the sample spans about 170,000 clones, around 80% being singletons. This entry belongs to a study of cytomegalovirus exposure and HLA in healthy donors. The study's findings and limits: There was a cluster of highly shared sequence variants that was likely a sequencing artifact.

Trimming cost V 6 bases and J 9 bases, with 18 bases left between them. The CDR3 length is 14 residues. Germline CDR1 reads SNHLY; CDR2 reads FYNNEI. Material for sequencing was PBMCs. The chain joins TRBV2 to TRBJ2-1; D not certain. This TCR derives from a woman under 30 in good health and CMV-seronegative. The CDR3 is CASSETRHSGEQFF. The CDR3 DNA follows: TGTGCCAGCAGCGAGACTCGCCACTCGGGTGAGCAGTTCTTC.